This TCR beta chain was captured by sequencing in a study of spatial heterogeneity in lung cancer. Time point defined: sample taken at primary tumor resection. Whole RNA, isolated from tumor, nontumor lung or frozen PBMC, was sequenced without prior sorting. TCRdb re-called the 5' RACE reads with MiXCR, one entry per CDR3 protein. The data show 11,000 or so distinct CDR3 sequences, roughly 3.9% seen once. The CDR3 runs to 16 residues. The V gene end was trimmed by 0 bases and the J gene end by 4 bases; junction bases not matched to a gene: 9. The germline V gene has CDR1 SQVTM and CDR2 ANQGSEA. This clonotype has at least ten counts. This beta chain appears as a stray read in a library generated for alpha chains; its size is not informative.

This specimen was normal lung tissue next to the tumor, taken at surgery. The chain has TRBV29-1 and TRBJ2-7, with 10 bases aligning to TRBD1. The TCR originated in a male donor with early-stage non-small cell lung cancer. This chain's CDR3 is CSVEEPTGTGEYEQYF. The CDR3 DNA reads TGCAGCGTTGAAGAACCTACCGGGACAGGGGAATACGAGCAGTACTTC.